This T cell receptor (beta chain) was obtained from a study of cytomegalovirus exposure and HLA in healthy donors. The ends lost 6 bases at V and 4 bases at J; junction bases unmatched: 11. Looked up from germline, CDR1 is LNHDA and CDR2 is SQIVND (reference sequence). This CDR3 comprises 17 residues. In regard to this clone: Its matching antigen is unknown.

General study points: Presence/absence comparisons presumed near-even sequencing depth among donors. The authors later found HLA-associated TCR beta chains more clonally expanded than equally common others. By a later analysis, the bulk of CMV-associated TCR beta chains appeared HLA-restricted.

With 60 Vbeta and 13 Jbeta primers, the PCR was carried out. Sequencing used immunoSEQ multiplex PCR; TCRdb keeps in-frame clones, though not all of them. The table lists 99,000 or so clones, about 13% of them singletons. The sequence came from a man between 35 and 55 years old in good health and CMV-seropositive. The V gene is TRBV19, the J gene TRBJ2-6; 8 bases agree with TRBD1. What was sequenced was PBMCs. The CDR3 bases are TGTGCCAGTAGCGAACCGGGACAGGTTTACGGGGCCAACGTCCTGACTTTC. This translates into CASSEPGQVYGANVLTF.